This T cell receptor beta chain was sequenced for a study of blood T cells in healthy people across ages. Study observations and caveats: Aged donors had fewer naive CD4+ cells and lower diversity than long-lived donors.

About this clonotype itself: What it binds is not known.

The CDR3 runs to 13 residues. Germline V CDR1 and CDR2: DFQATT, SNEGSKA (reference sequence). V was trimmed by 6 bases and J by 3 bases, leaving 15 bases between them. The use of a sample-barcoded 5' primer and a J-beta primer mix characterized a second PCR of 7 to 11 cycles. Each cDNA molecule carried a tag from a template-switch adaptor that contained 12 random nucleotides. TCRdb called the 5' RACE reads again in MiXCR, with one record for every CDR3 protein. The table records 1.8 million or so distinct CDR3 sequences, about two fifths of them present only once. The chain couples TRBV20-1 to TRBJ2-7; no reliable D call. This TCR came from a human donor in good health. Sequenced material: blood. In DNA form, the CDR3 reads TGCAGTGCCCGAGGATCTATCGGCTACGAGCAGTACTTC. This codes for CSARGSIGYEQYF.